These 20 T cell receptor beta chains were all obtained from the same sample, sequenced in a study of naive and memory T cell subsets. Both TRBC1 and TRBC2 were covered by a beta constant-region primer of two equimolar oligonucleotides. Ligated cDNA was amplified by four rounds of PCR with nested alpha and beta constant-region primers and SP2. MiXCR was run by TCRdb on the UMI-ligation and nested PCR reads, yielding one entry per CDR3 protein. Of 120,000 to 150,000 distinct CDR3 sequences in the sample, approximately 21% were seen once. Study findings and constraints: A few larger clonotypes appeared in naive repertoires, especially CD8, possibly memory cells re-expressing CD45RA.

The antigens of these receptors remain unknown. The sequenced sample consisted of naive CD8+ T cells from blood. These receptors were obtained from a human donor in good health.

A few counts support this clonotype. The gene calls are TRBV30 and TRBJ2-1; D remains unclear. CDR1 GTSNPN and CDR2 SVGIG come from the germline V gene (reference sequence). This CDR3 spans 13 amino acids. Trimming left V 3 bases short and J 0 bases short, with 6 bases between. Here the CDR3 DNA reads TGTGCCTGGAGCTGGAGCTCCTACAATGAGCAGTTCTTC. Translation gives CAWSWSSYNEQFF.

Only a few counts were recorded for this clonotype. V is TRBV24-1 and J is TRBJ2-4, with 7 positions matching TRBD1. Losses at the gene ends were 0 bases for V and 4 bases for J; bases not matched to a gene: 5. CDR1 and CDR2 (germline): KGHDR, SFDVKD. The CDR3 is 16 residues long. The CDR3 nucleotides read TGTGCCACCAGTGATTTGTCTGGGACAGTAAAAAACATTCAGTACTTC. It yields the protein CATSDLSGTVKNIQYF.

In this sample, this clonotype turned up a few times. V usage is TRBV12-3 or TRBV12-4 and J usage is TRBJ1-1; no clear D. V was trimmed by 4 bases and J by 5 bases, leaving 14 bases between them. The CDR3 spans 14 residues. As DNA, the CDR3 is TGTGCCAGCAGTTCCTTGGGTGAGTGGACTGAAGCTTTCTTT. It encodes CASSSLGEWTEAFF.

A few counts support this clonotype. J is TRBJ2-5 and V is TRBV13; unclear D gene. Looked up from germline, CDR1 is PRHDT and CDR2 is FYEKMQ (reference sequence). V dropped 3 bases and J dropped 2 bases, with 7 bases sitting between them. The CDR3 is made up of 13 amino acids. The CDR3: CASSFGRQETQYF. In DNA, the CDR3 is TGTGCCAGCAGCTTTGGCAGGCAAGAGACCCAGTACTTC.

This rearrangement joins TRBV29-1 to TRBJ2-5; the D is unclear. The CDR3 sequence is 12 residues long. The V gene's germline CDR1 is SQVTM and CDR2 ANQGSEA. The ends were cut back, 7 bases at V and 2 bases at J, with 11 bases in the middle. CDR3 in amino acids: CSGMAMQETQYF. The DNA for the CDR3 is TGCAGCGGAATGGCTATGCAAGAGACCCAGTACTTC.

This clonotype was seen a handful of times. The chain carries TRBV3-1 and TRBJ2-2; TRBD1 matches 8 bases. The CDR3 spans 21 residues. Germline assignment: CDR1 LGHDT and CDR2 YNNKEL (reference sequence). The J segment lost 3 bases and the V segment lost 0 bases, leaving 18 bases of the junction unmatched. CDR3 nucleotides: TGTGCCAGCAGCCAAGAAGCCCGGGACAGGTTTGATGAGAACGACACCGGGGAGCTGTTTTTT. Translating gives CASSQEARDRFDENDTGELFF.

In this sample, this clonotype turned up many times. CDR3 sequence (DNA): TGTGCCAGCAGCCTTGGGCTAGCGGCAACCTACGAGCAGTACTTC. Translating gives CASSLGLAATYEQYF. This chain links TRBV3-1 with TRBJ2-7, with 7 bases aligning to TRBD2. Germline V gives CDR1 LGHDT, CDR2 YNNKEL (reference sequence). The CDR3 length is 15 residues. The junction had 8 bases not matched to a gene; V was cut back by 4 bases and J by 2 bases.

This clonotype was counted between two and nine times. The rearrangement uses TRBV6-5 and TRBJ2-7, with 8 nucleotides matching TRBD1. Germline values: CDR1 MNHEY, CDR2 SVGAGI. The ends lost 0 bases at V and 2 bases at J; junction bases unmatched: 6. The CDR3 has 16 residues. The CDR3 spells CASSYSTGAGPYEQYF. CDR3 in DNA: TGTGCCAGCAGTTACTCGACAGGGGCAGGACCCTACGAGCAGTACTTC.

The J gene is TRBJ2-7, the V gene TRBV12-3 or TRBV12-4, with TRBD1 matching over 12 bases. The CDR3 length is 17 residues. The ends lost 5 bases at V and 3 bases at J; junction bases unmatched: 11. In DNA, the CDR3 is TGTGCCAGCAGTAAACGGGGGACAGGGGGCATGTACTACGAGCAGTACTTC. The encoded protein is CASSKRGTGGMYYEQYF.

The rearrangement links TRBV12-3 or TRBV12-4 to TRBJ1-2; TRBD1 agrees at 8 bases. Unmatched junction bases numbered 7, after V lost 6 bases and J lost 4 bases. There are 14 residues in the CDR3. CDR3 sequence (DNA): TGTGCCAGCAGGCTCTCAGGGGGCGGCTATGGCTACACCTTC. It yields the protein CASRLSGGGYGYTF.

The CDR3 DNA reads as TGCGCCAGCAGCCAATCGGTTAGGGGGGACGAGCAGTACTTC. This gives the protein CASSQSVRGDEQYF. The rearrangement uses TRBV4-1 and TRBJ2-7; D assignment may be TRBD1 or TRBD2 (6 bases each). CDR3 length equals 14 residues. The ends were cut back, 2 bases at V and 5 bases at J, with 13 bases in the middle. The V gene's germline CDR1 is MGHRA and CDR2 YSYEKL.

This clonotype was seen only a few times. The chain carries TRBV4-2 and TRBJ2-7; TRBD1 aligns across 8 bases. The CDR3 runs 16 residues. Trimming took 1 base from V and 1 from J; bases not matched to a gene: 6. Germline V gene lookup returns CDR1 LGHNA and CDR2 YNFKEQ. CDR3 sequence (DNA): TGTGCCAGCAGCCAAGCCCCCTGGGACAGGTCCTACGAGCAGTACTTC. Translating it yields CASSQAPWDRSYEQYF.

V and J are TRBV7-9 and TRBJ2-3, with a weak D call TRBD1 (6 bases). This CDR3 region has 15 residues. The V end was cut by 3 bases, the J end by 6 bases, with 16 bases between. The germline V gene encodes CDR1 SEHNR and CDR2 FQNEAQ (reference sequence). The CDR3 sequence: CASSFSQGFEDTQYF. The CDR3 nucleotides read TGTGCCAGCAGCTTTTCACAGGGTTTCGAGGATACGCAGTATTTT.

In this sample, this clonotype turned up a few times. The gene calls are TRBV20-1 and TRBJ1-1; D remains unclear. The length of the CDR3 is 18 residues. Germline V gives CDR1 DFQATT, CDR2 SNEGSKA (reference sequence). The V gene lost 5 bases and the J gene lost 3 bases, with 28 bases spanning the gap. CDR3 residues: CSAPTTLRRSSEYTEAFF. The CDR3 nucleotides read TGCAGTGCTCCTACGACTCTTCGTCGGAGTAGTGAGTACACTGAAGCTTTCTTT.

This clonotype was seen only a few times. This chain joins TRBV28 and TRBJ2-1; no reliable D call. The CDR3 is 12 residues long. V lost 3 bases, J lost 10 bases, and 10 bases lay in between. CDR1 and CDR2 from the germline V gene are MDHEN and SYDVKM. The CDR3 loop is CASSFVPWEQFF. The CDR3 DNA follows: TGTGCCAGCAGTTTTGTTCCGTGGGAGCAGTTCTTC.

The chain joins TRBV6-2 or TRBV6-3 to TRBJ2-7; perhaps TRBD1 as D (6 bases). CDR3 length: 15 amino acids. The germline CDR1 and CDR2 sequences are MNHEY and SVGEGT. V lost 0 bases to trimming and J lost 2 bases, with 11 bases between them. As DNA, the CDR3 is TGTGCCAGCAGTTACTCTACAGGGACAACCTACGAGCAGTACTTC. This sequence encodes CASSYSTGTTYEQYF.

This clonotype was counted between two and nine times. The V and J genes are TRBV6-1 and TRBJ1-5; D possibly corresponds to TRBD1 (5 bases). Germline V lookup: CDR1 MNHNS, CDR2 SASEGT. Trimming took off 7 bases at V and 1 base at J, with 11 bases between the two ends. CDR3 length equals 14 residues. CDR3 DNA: TGTGCCAGCAACAGGATTGACAGCAATCAGCCCCAGCATTTT. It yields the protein CASNRIDSNQPQHF.

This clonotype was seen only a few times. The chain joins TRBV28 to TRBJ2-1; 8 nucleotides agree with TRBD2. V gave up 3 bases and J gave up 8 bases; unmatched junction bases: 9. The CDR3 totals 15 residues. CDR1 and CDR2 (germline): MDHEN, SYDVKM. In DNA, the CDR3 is TGTGCCAGCAGTTTTTCAGCGGGAGATTGGGATGAGCAGTTCTTC. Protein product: CASSFSAGDWDEQFF. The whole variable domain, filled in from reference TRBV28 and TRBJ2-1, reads DVKVTQSSRYLVKRTGEKVFLECVQDMDHENMFWYRQDPGLGLRLIYFSYDVKMKEKGDIPEGYSVSREKKERFSLILESASTNQTSMYLCASSFSAGDWDEQFFGPGTRLTVL.

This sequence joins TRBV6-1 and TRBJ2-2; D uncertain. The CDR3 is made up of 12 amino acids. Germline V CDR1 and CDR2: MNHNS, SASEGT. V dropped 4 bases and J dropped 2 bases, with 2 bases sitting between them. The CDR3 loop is CASSGNTGELFF. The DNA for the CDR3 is TGTGCCAGCAGTGGAAACACCGGGGAGCTGTTTTTT.

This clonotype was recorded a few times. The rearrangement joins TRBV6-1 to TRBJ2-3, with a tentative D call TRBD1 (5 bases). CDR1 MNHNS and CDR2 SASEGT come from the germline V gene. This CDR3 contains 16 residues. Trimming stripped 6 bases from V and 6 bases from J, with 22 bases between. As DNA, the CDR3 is TGTGCCAGCAGCCCCTTTGCGAGACAGCCAGCGGATACGCAGTATTTT. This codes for CASSPFARQPADTQYF.